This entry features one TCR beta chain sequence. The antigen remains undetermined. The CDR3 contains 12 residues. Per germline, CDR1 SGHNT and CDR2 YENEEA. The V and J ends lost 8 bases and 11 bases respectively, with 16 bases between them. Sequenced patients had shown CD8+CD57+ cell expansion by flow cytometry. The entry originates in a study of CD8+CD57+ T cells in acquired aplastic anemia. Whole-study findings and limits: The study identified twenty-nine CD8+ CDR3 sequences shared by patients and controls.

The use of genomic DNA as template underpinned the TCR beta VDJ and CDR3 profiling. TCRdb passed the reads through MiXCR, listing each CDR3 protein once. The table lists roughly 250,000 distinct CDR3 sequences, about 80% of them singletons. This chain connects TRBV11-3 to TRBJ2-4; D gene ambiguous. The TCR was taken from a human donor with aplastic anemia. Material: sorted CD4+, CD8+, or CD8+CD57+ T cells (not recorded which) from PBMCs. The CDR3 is CASGGAVTVQYF. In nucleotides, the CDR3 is TGTGCCAGCGGCGGAGCTGTGACCGTTCAGTACTTC. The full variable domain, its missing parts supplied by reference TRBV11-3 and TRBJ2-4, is EAGVVQSPRYKIIEKKQPVAFWCNPISGHNTLYWYLQNLGQGPELLIRYENEEAVDDSQLPKDRFSAERLKGVDSTLKIQPAELGDSAVYLCASGGAVTVQYFGAGTRLSVL.